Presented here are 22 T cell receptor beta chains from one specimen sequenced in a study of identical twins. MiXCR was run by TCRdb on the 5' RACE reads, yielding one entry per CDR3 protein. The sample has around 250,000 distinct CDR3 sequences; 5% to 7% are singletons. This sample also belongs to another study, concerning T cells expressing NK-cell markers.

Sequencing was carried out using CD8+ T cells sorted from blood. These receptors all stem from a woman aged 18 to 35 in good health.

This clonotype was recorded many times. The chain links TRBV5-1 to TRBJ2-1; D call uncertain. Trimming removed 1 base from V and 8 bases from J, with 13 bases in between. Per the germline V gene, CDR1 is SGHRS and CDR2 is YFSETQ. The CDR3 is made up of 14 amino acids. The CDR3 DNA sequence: TGCGCCAGCAGCTTGCTCTCGCAAGTCGATGAGCAGTTCTTC. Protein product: CASSLLSQVDEQFF.

CDR3 in DNA: TGCAGTGCCCACCCTCGGGAGGGGGCAGGGAATGAGCAGTTCTTC. Translation gives CSAHPREGAGNEQFF. The J gene is TRBJ2-1, the V gene TRBV20-1; perhaps TRBD2 as D (8 bases). V lost 6 bases, J lost 7 bases, and 22 bases lay in between. Germline V gene lookup returns CDR1 DFQATT and CDR2 SNEGSKA (reference sequence). The CDR3 covers 15 residues.

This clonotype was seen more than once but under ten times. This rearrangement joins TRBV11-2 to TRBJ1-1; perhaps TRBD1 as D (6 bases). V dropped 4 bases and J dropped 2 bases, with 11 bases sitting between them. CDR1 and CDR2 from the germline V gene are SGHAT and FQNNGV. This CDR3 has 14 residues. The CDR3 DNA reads TGTGCCAGCAGCTGGGGGCCGGGCAACACTGAAGCTTTCTTT. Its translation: CASSWGPGNTEAFF.

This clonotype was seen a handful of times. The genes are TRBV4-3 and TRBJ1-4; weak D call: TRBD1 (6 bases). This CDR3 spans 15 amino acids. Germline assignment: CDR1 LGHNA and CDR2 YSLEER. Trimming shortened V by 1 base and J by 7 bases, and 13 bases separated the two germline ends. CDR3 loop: CASSQVSSRGEKLFF. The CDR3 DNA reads TGCGCCAGCAGCCAAGTTTCCAGCAGGGGTGAAAAACTGTTTTTT.

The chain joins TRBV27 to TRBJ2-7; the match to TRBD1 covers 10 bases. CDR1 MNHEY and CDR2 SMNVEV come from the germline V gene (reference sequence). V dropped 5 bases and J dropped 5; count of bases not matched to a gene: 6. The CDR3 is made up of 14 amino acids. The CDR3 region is CASSLGQGVDEQYF. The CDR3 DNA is TGTGCCAGCAGTCTAGGACAGGGGGTGGACGAGCAGTACTTC.

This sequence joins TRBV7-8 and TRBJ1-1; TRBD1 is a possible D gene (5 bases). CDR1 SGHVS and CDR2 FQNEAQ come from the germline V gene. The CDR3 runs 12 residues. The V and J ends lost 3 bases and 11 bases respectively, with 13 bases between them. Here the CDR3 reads CASSLGFREAFF. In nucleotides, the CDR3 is TGTGCCAGCAGCTTGGGGTTCAGGGAGGCTTTCTTT.

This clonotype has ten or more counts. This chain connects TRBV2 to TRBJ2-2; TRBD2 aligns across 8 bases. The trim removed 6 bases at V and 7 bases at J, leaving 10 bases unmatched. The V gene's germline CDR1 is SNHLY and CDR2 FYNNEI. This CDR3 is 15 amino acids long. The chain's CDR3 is CASRVAGYQDGELFF. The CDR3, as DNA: TGTGCCAGCAGGGTAGCGGGGTATCAGGACGGGGAGCTGTTTTTT.

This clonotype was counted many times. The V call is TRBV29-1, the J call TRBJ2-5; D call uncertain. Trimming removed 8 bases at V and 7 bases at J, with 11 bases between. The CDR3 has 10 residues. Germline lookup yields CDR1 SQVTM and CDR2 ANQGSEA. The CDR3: CSSLWGTQYF. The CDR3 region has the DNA TGCAGCTCATTGTGGGGGACCCAGTACTTC.

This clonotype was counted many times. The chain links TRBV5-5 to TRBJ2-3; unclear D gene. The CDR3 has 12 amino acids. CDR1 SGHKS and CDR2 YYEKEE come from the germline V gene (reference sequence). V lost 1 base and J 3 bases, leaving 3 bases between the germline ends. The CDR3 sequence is CASSLTTDTQYF. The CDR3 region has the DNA TGTGCCAGCAGCTTGACTACAGATACGCAGTATTTT. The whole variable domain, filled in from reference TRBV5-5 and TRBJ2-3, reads DAGVTQSPTHLIKTRGQQVTLRCSPISGHKSVSWYQQVLGQGPQFIFQYYEKEERGRGNFPDRFSARQFPNYSSELNVNALLLGDSALYLCASSLTTDTQYFGPGTRLTVL.

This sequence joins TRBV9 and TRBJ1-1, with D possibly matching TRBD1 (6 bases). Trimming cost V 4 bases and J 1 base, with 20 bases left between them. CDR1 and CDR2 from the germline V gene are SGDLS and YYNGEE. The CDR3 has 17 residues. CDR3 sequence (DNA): TGTGCCAGCAGCCCCACAGGGACGGCGGCGAGGAACACTGAAGCTTTCTTT. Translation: CASSPTGTAARNTEAFF.

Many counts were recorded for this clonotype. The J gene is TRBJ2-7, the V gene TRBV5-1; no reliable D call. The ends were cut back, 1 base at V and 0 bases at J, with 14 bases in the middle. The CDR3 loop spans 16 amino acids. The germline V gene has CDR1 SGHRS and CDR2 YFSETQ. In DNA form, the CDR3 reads TGCGCCAGCAGCTTGCGTCGTAAAAGGGACTCCTACGAGCAGTACTTC. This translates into CASSLRRKRDSYEQYF. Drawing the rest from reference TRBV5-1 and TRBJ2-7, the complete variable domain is KAGVTQTPRYLIKTRGQQVTLSCSPISGHRSVSWYQQTPGQGLQFLFEYFSETQRNKGNFPGRFSGRQFSNSRSEMNVSTLELGDSALYLCASSLRRKRDSYEQYFGPGTRLTVT.

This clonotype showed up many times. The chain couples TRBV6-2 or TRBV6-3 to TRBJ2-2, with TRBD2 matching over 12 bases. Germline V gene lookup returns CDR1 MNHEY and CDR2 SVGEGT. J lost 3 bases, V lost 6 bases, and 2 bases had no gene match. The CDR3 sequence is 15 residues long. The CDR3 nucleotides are TGTGCCAGCAGCCTAGCGGGAGGGGACACCGGGGAGCTGTTTTTT. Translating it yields CASSLAGGDTGELFF.

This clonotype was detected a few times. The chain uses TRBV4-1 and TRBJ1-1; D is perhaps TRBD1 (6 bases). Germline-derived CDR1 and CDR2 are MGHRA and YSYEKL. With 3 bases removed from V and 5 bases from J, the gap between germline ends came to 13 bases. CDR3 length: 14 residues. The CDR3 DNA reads TGCGCCAGCAGCCAGCAGGGGTTAGGAACTGAAGCTTTCTTT. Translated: CASSQQGLGTEAFF.

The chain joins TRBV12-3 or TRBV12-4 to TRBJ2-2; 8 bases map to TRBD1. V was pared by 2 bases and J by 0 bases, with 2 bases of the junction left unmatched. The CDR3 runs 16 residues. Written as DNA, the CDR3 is TGTGCCAGCAGTTTAACAGGGGGACCGAACACCGGGGAGCTGTTTTTT. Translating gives CASSLTGGPNTGELFF.

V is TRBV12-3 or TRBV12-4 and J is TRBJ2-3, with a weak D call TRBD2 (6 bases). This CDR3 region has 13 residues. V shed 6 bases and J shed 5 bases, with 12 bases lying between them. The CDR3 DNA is TGTGCCAGCAGCCTCAGGGAGGAAGATACGCAGTATTTT. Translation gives CASSLREEDTQYF.

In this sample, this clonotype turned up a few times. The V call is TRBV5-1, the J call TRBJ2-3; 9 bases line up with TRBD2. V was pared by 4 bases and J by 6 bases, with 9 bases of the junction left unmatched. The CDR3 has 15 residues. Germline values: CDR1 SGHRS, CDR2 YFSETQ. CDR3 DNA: TGCGCCAGCAGCCGGACCCAGCGGGGGGAGGATACGCAGTATTTT. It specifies CASSRTQRGEDTQYF.

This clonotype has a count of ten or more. The CDR3, as DNA: TGCAGCGCCCAGTCGGGGCACTCCTACGAGCAGTACTTC. It translates to CSAQSGHSYEQYF. The chain combines TRBV29-1 with TRBJ2-7, with D perhaps assigned TRBD1 or TRBD2 (5 bases each). The germline V gene encodes CDR1 SQVTM and CDR2 ANQGSEA. This CDR3 has 13 residues. Deletions cut 7 bases from V and 0 bases from J, with 13 bases between.

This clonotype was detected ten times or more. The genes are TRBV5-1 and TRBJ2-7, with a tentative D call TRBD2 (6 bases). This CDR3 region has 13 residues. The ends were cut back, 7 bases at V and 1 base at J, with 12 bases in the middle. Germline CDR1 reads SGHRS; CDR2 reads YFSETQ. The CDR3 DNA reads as TGCGCCAGCCGCGGGACTCCTTCCTACGAGCAGTACTTC. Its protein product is CASRGTPSYEQYF. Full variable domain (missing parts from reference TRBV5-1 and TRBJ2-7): KAGVTQTPRYLIKTRGQQVTLSCSPISGHRSVSWYQQTPGQGLQFLFEYFSETQRNKGNFPGRFSGRQFSNSRSEMNVSTLELGDSALYLCASRGTPSYEQYFGPGTRLTVT.

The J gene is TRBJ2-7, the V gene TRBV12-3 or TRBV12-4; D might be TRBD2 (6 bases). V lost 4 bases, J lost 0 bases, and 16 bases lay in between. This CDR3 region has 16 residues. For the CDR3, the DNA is TGTGCCAGCAGTTCCGCTGGACTATCAAGCTCCTACGAGCAGTACTTC. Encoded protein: CASSSAGLSSSYEQYF.

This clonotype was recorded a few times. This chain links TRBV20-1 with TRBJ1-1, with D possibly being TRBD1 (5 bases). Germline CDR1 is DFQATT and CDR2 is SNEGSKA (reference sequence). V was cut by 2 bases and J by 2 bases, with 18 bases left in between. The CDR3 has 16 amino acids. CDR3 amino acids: CSARLGIAGFNTEAFF. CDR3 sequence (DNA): TGCAGTGCTAGACTTGGGATAGCAGGGTTTAACACTGAAGCTTTCTTT.

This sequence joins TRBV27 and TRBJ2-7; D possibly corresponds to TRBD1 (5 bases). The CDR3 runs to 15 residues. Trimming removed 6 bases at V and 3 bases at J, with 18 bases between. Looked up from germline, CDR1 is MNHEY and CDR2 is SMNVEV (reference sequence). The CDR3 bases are TGTGCCAGCAGCCCCTGGCCAGGGCGCCTCTACGAGCAGTACTTC. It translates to CASSPWPGRLYEQYF.

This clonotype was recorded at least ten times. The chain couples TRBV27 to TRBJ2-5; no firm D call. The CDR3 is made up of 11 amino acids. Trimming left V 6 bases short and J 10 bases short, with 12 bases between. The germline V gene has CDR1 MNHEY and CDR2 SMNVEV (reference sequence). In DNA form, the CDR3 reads TGTGCCAGCAGAATCGGGTTGATCCAGTACTTC. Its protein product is CASRIGLIQYF.